The 27 T cell receptor beta chains below come from one sample, sequenced in a study of T cells expressing NK-cell markers. TCRdb reprocessed the 5' RACE reads; each CDR3 protein has one entry and no DNA is given. The sample totals about 450,000 distinct CDR3 sequences; its top ten clones hold less than 7.5%. Material for sequencing was blood T cells: a sorted CD56 or NKG2C T cell subset, CD4+ or CD8+ T cells, or bulk PBMC T cells (not recorded which). Source of these receptors: a woman between 18 and 75 years old in good health.

The V and J genes are TRBV29-1 and TRBJ1-4; checking the TCRdb D call of TRBD1 is not possible without DNA. The V gene's germline CDR1 is SQVTM and CDR2 ANQGSEA. This CDR3 comprises 13 residues. The CDR3 loop is CSVWGYANEKLFF.

The genes are TRBV5-1 and TRBJ2-1; TCRdb proposes TRBD1, but this gene call is untestable without DNA. The CDR3 loop spans 14 amino acids. Germline-derived CDR1 and CDR2 are SGHRS and YFSETQ. The CDR3 here is CASSLVPPEAEQFF.

The chain has TRBV4-2 and TRBJ2-7; the D call of TRBD2 rests on TCRdb alone, since no DNA is present to check it. Germline values: CDR1 LGHNA, CDR2 YNFKEQ. This CDR3 region has 12 residues. CDR3 sequence: CASRGLTYEQYF.

This CDR3 is CASSSSWTSGSTDTQYF. The chain couples TRBV12-3 or TRBV12-4 to TRBJ2-3; with no DNA, the TCRdb D assignment of TRBD2 cannot be verified. This CDR3 is built from 17 residues.

The gene calls are TRBV4-2 and TRBJ2-3; absent DNA, TCRdb's TRBD1 call cannot be checked. This CDR3 comprises 16 residues. Germline CDR1 and CDR2: LGHNA and YNFKEQ. CDR3 amino acids: CASSQDPLTSANTQYF.

CDR3 sequence reads: CASSPTGTTEAFF. This chain joins TRBV18 and TRBJ1-1; TCRdb indicates TRBD1, and absent DNA this call remains unverified. The CDR3 consists of 13 residues. Looked up from germline, CDR1 is KGHSH and CDR2 is LQKENI.

This chain connects TRBV15 to TRBJ1-1. The CDR3 contains 13 residues. Germline V gene sequence: CDR1 LNHNV, CDR2 YYDKDF (reference sequence). This chain's CDR3 is CATSRDGSTEAFF. Variable domain in full (rest from reference TRBV15 and TRBJ1-1): DAMVIQNPRYQVTQFGKPVTLSCSQTLNHNVMYWYQQKSSQAPKLLFHYYDKDFNNEADTPDNFQSRRPNTSFCFLDIRSPGLGDTAMYLCATSRDGSTEAFFGQGTRLTVV.

This rearrangement joins TRBV4-3 to TRBJ1-1. The germline gives CDR1 LGHNA, CDR2 YSLEER. The CDR3 length is 15 residues. This CDR3 is CASSQGFGEGTEAFF.

The chain is built from TRBV27 and TRBJ1-2. The CDR3 is 14 residues long. In germline, CDR1 is MNHEY, CDR2 SMNVEV (reference sequence). The CDR3 region is CASRGGGRPYGYTF.

The gene calls are TRBV6-5 and TRBJ1-2; with no DNA, the TCRdb D assignment of TRBD1 cannot be verified. Germline-derived CDR1 and CDR2 are MNHEY and SVGAGI. This CDR3 comprises 15 residues. The CDR3 spells CASSYSDSSNYGYTF.

V usage is TRBV28 and J usage is TRBJ2-7; TCRdb picks TRBD1, but there is no DNA to check that call. There are 14 residues in the CDR3. Germline assignment: CDR1 MDHEN and CDR2 SYDVKM. CDR3 region: CASSRLTGVGEQYF. Full variable domain (remainder filled in from reference TRBV28 and TRBJ2-7): DVKVTQSSRYLVKRTGEKVFLECVQDMDHENMFWYRQDPGLGLRLIYFSYDVKMKEKGDIPEGYSVSREKKERFSLILESASTNQTSMYLCASSRLTGVGEQYFGPGTRLTVT.

The chain has TRBV29-1 and TRBJ2-7; TCRdb selects TRBD1, and the lack of DNA leaves this call unchecked. This CDR3 is 15 amino acids long. Germline-derived CDR1 and CDR2 are SQVTM and ANQGSEA. The CDR3 is CSVEFGTSASGEQYF.

V usage is TRBV6-5 and J usage is TRBJ2-5; TCRdb's D call, TRBD1, is unchecked because there is no DNA. Germline CDR1 reads MNHEY; CDR2 reads SVGAGI. The CDR3 has 16 residues. The CDR3 here is CASSSRQGWERETQYF.

The chain has TRBV10-2 and TRBJ2-7; lacking DNA, the TRBD2 call made by TCRdb goes unchecked. This CDR3 spans 12 amino acids. The germline V gene has CDR1 WSHSY and CDR2 SAAADI. This CDR3 is CASLSGTYEQYF.

The chain links TRBV29-1 to TRBJ2-7; TCRdb proposes TRBD1, but this gene call is untestable without DNA. In germline, CDR1 is SQVTM, CDR2 ANQGSEA. The CDR3 spans 13 residues. Here the CDR3 reads CSVGATGSYEQYF.

The chain links TRBV28 to TRBJ2-2; TCRdb designates TRBD1, a call that cannot be tested without DNA. The CDR3 covers 14 residues. Germline lookup yields CDR1 MDHEN and CDR2 SYDVKM. CDR3 sequence reads: CASSLVQGTGELFF.

V is TRBV6-2 or TRBV6-3 and J is TRBJ2-7. Germline lookup yields CDR1 MNHEY and CDR2 SVGEGT. The CDR3 contains 12 residues. CDR3: CASSYSEYEQYF.

This chain links TRBV29-1 with TRBJ1-1; TCRdb lists TRBD1, though no DNA is available to test this call. CDR1 SQVTM and CDR2 ANQGSEA come from the germline V gene. The CDR3 totals 11 residues. CDR3 region: CSAVGDTEAFF.

CDR3 loop: CASRHPASYSTDTQYF. The rearrangement joins TRBV12-3 or TRBV12-4 to TRBJ2-3; TCRdb indicates TRBD2, and absent DNA this call remains unverified. This CDR3 region has 16 residues.

The V call is TRBV7-3, the J call TRBJ2-1. This CDR3 spans 16 amino acids. From germline, CDR1 is SGHTA and CDR2 FQGTGA. CDR3 sequence reads: CASSLQAGAGYNEQFF.

This rearrangement joins TRBV3-1 to TRBJ2-3. The CDR3 covers 12 residues. Germline V lookup: CDR1 LGHDT, CDR2 YNNKEL (reference sequence). CDR3 protein: CASSQPADTQYF.

This chain uses TRBV20-1 with TRBJ1-4; TCRdb names TRBD1, which stays unverified in the absence of DNA. This CDR3 is built from 14 residues. Germline assignment: CDR1 DFQATT and CDR2 SNEGSKA (reference sequence). The CDR3 here is CSATLSSGREKLFF.

The gene calls are TRBV12-3 or TRBV12-4 and TRBJ2-7. This CDR3 comprises 13 residues. CDR3 residues: CASRGAGSYEQYF.

This chain connects TRBV27 to TRBJ1-6; TCRdb indicates TRBD1, and absent DNA this call remains unverified. Germline-derived CDR1 and CDR2 are MNHEY and SMNVEV (reference sequence). This CDR3 has 14 residues. CDR3 protein: CASRQGRYNSPLHF.

The rearrangement links TRBV5-6 to TRBJ1-2; TCRdb's D call of TRBD1 is untestable without DNA. Germline V lookup: CDR1 SGHDT, CDR2 YYEEEE. The CDR3 extends over 14 amino acids. The CDR3 spells CASSEPRGRNGYTF.

V gene TRBV19 combines with J gene TRBJ1-1; TCRdb lists TRBD1, though no DNA is available to test this call. CDR1 LNHDA and CDR2 SQIVND come from the germline V gene (reference sequence). The CDR3 totals 15 residues. Here the CDR3 reads CASSASGTVNTEAFF.

The chain employs TRBV5-4 and TRBJ2-1; with no DNA, the TCRdb D assignment of TRBD2 cannot be verified. Per germline, CDR1 SGHNT and CDR2 YYREEE (reference sequence). The length of the CDR3 is 14 residues. CDR3 loop: CASSHSGSYNEQFF. Using reference TRBV5-4 and TRBJ2-1 for the parts outside the CDR3, the full variable domain is ETGVTQSPTHLIKTRGQQVTLRCSSQSGHNTVSWYQQALGQGPQFIFQYYREEENGRGNFPPRFSGLQFPNYSSELNVNALELDDSALYLCASSHSGSYNEQFFGPGTRLTVL.